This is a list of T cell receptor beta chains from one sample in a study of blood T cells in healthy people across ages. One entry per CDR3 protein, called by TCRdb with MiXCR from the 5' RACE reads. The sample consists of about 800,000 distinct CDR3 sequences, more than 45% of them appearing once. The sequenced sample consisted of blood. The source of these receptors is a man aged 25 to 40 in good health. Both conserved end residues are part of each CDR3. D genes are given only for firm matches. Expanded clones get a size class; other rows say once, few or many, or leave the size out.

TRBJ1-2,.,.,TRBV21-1,TGTGCCAGCAGCAAGGGTTGTGGCGTGTGCTATGGCTACACCTTC,CASSKGCGVCYGYTF
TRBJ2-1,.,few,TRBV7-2,TGTGCCAGCAGCTTAACCCGGGCCTACAATGAGCAGTTCTTC,CASSLTRAYNEQFF
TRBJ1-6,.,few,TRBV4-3,TGCGCCAGCAGCCGAGATGAGTTACCACCCCTCCACTTT,CASSRDELPPLHF
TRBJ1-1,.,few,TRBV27,TGTGCCAGCAGTTTAAGGCAGAACACTGAAGCTTTCTTT,CASSLRQNTEAFF
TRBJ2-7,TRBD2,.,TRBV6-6,TGTGCCAGCAGTTACCGGCTGACTAGCGGAAAATCCTACGAGCAGTACTTC,CASSYRLTSGKSYEQYF
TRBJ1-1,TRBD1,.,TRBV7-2,TGTGCCAGCAGGAAGGGGACAGGCTTTAACACTGAAGCTTTCTTT,CASRKGTGFNTEAFF
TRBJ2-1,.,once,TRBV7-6,TGTGCCAGCAGTCGTCGAGGGGGGGGCTACAATGAGCAGTTCTTC,CASSRRGGGYNEQFF
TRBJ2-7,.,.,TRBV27,TGTGCCAGCAGTTTAGCGGGGAGGACGGGCGAGCAGTACTTC,CASSLAGRTGEQYF
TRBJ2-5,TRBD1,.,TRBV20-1,TGCAGTGCTAGAGATTTGACAGGGCAAGAGACCCAGTACTTC,CSARDLTGQETQYF
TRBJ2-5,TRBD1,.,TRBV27,TGTGCCAGCAGTTTATCATCGGGGGACAGGGTTCAAGAGACCCAGTACTTC,CASSLSSGDRVQETQYF
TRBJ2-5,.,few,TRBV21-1,TGTGCCATCCCCGGGTGGGGACTCAGAGGGGAGACCCAGTACTTC,CAIPGWGLRGETQYF
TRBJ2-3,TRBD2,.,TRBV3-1,TGTGCCAGCAGCCATGGGGCGGGAGCAGATACGCAGTATTTT,CASSHGAGADTQYF
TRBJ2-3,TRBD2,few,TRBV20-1,TGCAGTGCTAGAGAGGCCGGGGGGGCTTTGGATACGCAGTATTTT,CSAREAGGALDTQYF
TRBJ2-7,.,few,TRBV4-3,TGCGCCAGCACAGAGGTTTTCCACTACGAGCAGTACTTC,CASTEVFHYEQYF
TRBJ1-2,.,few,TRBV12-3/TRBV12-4,TGTGCCAGCATCCCCAACTCGGACTGGAGCGGGGGCTACACCTTC,CASIPNSDWSGGYTF
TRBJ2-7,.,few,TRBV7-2,TGTGCCAGCAGCTTAGCGGGAGAGCGCGAGCAGTACTTC,CASSLAGEREQYF
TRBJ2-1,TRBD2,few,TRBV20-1,TGCAGTGCTAGGGCACCCGGACGCGGGAGAGAATACAATGAGCAGTTCTTC,CSARAPGRGREYNEQFF